Listed below are T cell receptor beta chains from one sample, sequenced in a study of T cell changes during pregnancy in multiple sclerosis. The method was immunoSEQ multiplex PCR; TCRdb's version includes in-frame clones alone and lacks a portion of them. The sample has about 39,000 clones, about nine tenths seen once. The sample was CD4+ T cells from peripheral blood mononuclear cells, taken in the third trimester of pregnancy. The receptors here all came from a female donor in good health, enrolled as a control in a pregnancy study. The CDR3 runs from the conserved cysteine through the conserved F or W. D genes are given only for firm matches. The size field is filled for only some rows; it gives once, few, many or a size class.

V gene: TRBV28
J gene: TRBJ2-5
CDR3 length: 15
D gene: TRBD2
clone size: NA
CDR3 protein: CASSKLAGDQETQYF
CDR3 DNA: TGTGCCAGCAGTAAACTAGCGGGGGACCAAGAGACCCAGTACTTC

V gene: TRBV9
J gene: TRBJ2-1
CDR3 length: 17
D gene: TRBD2
clone size: NA
CDR3 protein: CASSLDNLAGGRSEQFF
CDR3 DNA: TGTGCCAGCAGCTTGGATAACCTAGCGGGGGGGCGTAGTGAGCAGTTCTTC

V gene: TRBV7-6
J gene: TRBJ2-3
CDR3 length: 14
D gene: NA
clone size: NA
CDR3 protein: CASSLAGELDTQYF
CDR3 DNA: TGTGCCAGCAGCTTAGCTGGTGAACTAGATACGCAGTATTTT

V gene: TRBV4-1
J gene: TRBJ2-7
CDR3 length: 16
D gene: TRBD2
clone size: NA
CDR3 protein: CASSQNPSGSSYEQYF
CDR3 DNA: TGCGCCAGCAGCCAAAATCCTAGCGGGAGCTCCTACGAGCAGTACTTC

V gene: TRBV6-6
J gene: TRBJ2-1
CDR3 length: 11
D gene: TRBD2
clone size: NA
CDR3 protein: CASRTSAEQFF
CDR3 DNA: TGTGCAAGCCGTACTAGCGCTGAGCAGTTCTTC

V gene: TRBV5-1
J gene: TRBJ2-3
CDR3 length: 17
D gene: TRBD2
clone size: NA
CDR3 protein: CASSLALAGGREDTQYF
CDR3 DNA: TGCGCCAGCAGCTTGGCCCTGGCGGGAGGGCGAGAAGATACGCAGTATTTT

V gene: TRBV7-9
J gene: TRBJ2-3
CDR3 length: 16
D gene: TRBD2
clone size: NA
CDR3 protein: CASSFGLAGVADTQYF
CDR3 DNA: TGTGCCAGCAGCTTCGGACTAGCGGGAGTGGCAGATACGCAGTATTTT

V gene: TRBV5-4
J gene: TRBJ1-2
CDR3 length: 15
D gene: NA
clone size: NA
CDR3 protein: CASSPETGRNYGYTF
CDR3 DNA: TGTGCCAGCAGCCCCGAGACAGGACGAAACTATGGCTACACCTTC

V gene: TRBV21-1
J gene: TRBJ1-5
CDR3 length: 16
D gene: NA
clone size: NA
CDR3 protein: CASSKGQGDSHSREHF
CDR3 DNA: TGTGCCAGCAGCAAAGGCCAAGGGGACAGCCACAGTCGAGAGCATTTT

V gene: TRBV2
J gene: TRBJ2-7
CDR3 length: 14
D gene: NA
clone size: few
CDR3 protein: CASEDLDTNYEQYF
CDR3 DNA: TGTGCCAGCGAAGACTTGGACACGAACTACGAGCAGTACTTC

V gene: TRBV12-5
J gene: TRBJ2-7
CDR3 length: 15
D gene: TRBD2
clone size: NA
CDR3 protein: CASAPSGGATYEQYF
CDR3 DNA: TGTGCTAGTGCCCCCAGCGGGGGGGCGACCTACGAGCAGTACTTC

V gene: TRBV4-1
J gene: TRBJ2-5
CDR3 length: 14
D gene: TRBD2
clone size: NA
CDR3 protein: CASSQVGGQETQYF
CDR3 DNA: TGCGCCAGCAGCCAAGTGGGAGGGCAAGAGACCCAGTACTTC

V gene: TRBV4-2
J gene: TRBJ2-5
CDR3 length: 15
D gene: NA
clone size: NA
CDR3 protein: CASSQGGQGQETQYF
CDR3 DNA: TGTGCCAGCAGCCAAGGAGGTCAGGGTCAAGAGACCCAGTACTTC

V gene: TRBV29-1
J gene: TRBJ2-3
CDR3 length: 19
D gene: TRBD2
clone size: NA
CDR3 protein: CSVATGLAGGPTSTDTQYF
CDR3 DNA: TGCAGCGTTGCCACGGGACTAGCGGGAGGCCCCACTAGCACAGATACGCAGTATTTT

V gene: TRBV6-5
J gene: TRBJ1-5
CDR3 length: 14
D gene: NA
clone size: NA
CDR3 protein: CASSALRPNQPQHF
CDR3 DNA: TGTGCCAGCAGTGCCCTCAGGCCGAATCAGCCCCAGCATTTT

V gene: TRBV5-1
J gene: TRBJ2-1
CDR3 length: 14
D gene: NA
clone size: NA
CDR3 protein: CASSLGTSYNEQFF
CDR3 DNA: TGCGCCAGCAGCTTGGGGACTTCCTACAATGAGCAGTTCTTC

V gene: TRBV5-6
J gene: TRBJ2-5
CDR3 length: 16
D gene: TRBD2
clone size: NA
CDR3 protein: CASSLLTSGSSETQYF
CDR3 DNA: TGTGCCAGCAGCTTGTTGACTAGCGGGAGCTCGGAGACCCAGTACTTC

V gene: TRBV2
J gene: TRBJ2-1
CDR3 length: 12
D gene: TRBD2
clone size: NA
CDR3 protein: CASRDRTSPQFF
CDR3 DNA: TGTGCCAGCAGGGATAGGACTAGCCCGCAGTTCTTC

V gene: TRBV6-6
J gene: TRBJ1-5
CDR3 length: 16
D gene: NA
clone size: NA
CDR3 protein: CASSYGGGGLNQPQHF
CDR3 DNA: TGTGCCAGCAGTTATGGGGGCGGGGGGCTTAATCAGCCCCAGCATTTT

V gene: TRBV5-1
J gene: TRBJ2-7
CDR3 length: 13
D gene: NA
clone size: NA
CDR3 protein: CASSSTRGGEQYF
CDR3 DNA: TGCGCCAGCAGCTCCACCAGGGGCGGGGAGCAGTACTTC

V gene: TRBV7-2
J gene: TRBJ2-7
CDR3 length: 16
D gene: TRBD2
clone size: NA
CDR3 protein: CASSLGLAGGPYEQYF
CDR3 DNA: TGTGCCAGCAGCCTGGGACTAGCGGGAGGGCCCTACGAGCAGTACTTC

V gene: TRBV9
J gene: TRBJ2-4
CDR3 length: 15
D gene: NA
clone size: NA
CDR3 protein: CASSVSGEAKNIQYF
CDR3 DNA: TGTGCCAGCAGCGTTTCAGGGGAAGCCAAAAACATTCAGTACTTC

V gene: TRBV5-6
J gene: TRBJ1-5
CDR3 length: 15
D gene: TRBD1
clone size: NA
CDR3 protein: CASSFRDRGNQPQHF
CDR3 DNA: TGTGCCAGCAGCTTCCGGGACAGAGGGAATCAGCCCCAGCATTTT

V gene: TRBV9
J gene: TRBJ2-1
CDR3 length: 15
D gene: TRBD1
clone size: NA
CDR3 protein: CASSPAPGGNNEQFF
CDR3 DNA: TGTGCCAGCAGCCCTGCCCCAGGGGGCAACAATGAGCAGTTCTTC

V gene: TRBV28
J gene: TRBJ2-1
CDR3 length: 15
D gene: NA
clone size: NA
CDR3 protein: CASSSGIFNYNEQFF
CDR3 DNA: TGTGCCAGCAGTTCAGGGATATTCAACTACAATGAGCAGTTCTTC

V gene: TRBV18
J gene: TRBJ2-7
CDR3 length: 19
D gene: TRBD1
clone size: NA
CDR3 protein: CASSPNPFRGQGTSYEQYF
CDR3 DNA: TGTGCCAGCTCACCAAATCCTTTTCGGGGACAGGGGACCTCCTACGAGCAGTACTTC

V gene: TRBV7-9
J gene: TRBJ2-2
CDR3 length: 17
D gene: NA
clone size: NA
CDR3 protein: CASSLPGLSQNTGELFF
CDR3 DNA: TGTGCCAGCAGCCTGCCGGGTTTGTCACAGAACACCGGGGAGCTGTTTTTT

V gene: TRBV5-4
J gene: TRBJ2-1
CDR3 length: 13
D gene: TRBD1
clone size: NA
CDR3 protein: CASSRLGQDEQFF
CDR3 DNA: TGTGCCAGCAGCCGCCTAGGACAGGATGAGCAGTTCTTC